A selection of T cell receptor beta chains follows, all from one sample in a study of cytomegalovirus exposure and HLA in healthy donors. Sequencing was performed with immunoSEQ multiplex PCR; in TCRdb, only in-frame clones are kept and a portion is missing. This table has about 97,000 clones, around four fifths appearing once. The sample consisted of PBMCs. The receptors originated from a man aged 35 to 55 in good health and CMV-seronegative. Each CDR3 is given with its conserved first and last residue. A D gene is named only where the DNA matches it firmly. Expanded clones get a size class; other rows say once, few or many, or leave the size out.

v_call	clone_size	d_call	j_call	cdr3_length	cdr3_aa	cdr3_nt
TRBV7-8	-	TRBD2	TRBJ2-7	18	CASSPRLAGGPSSYEQYF	TGTGCCAGCAGCCCAAGACTAGCGGGGGGCCCGAGCTCCTACGAGCAGTACTTC
TRBV2	-	-	TRBJ2-7	14	CASSQGTTGYEQYF	TGTGCCAGCAGCCAGGGCACCACCGGTTACGAGCAGTACTTC
TRBV5-1	-	TRBD1	TRBJ2-2	16	CASSLGGQGNTGELFF	TGCGCCAGCAGCCTCGGGGGACAGGGCAACACCGGGGAGCTGTTTTTT
TRBV5-1	-	TRBD1	TRBJ2-1	16	CASSLAGQWTYNEQFF	TGCGCCAGCAGCTTGGCGGGACAGTGGACCTACAATGAGCAGTTCTTC
TRBV7-3	-	-	TRBJ1-2	13	CASSLGRNYGYTF	TGTGCCAGCAGCTTAGGGAGGAACTATGGCTACACCTTC
TRBV2	-	TRBD1	TRBJ1-3	16	CASSGAQGASGNTIYF	TGTGCCAGCAGTGGTGCCCAGGGGGCCTCTGGAAACACCATATATTTT
TRBV4-3	-	-	TRBJ2-2	19	CASSQANYRATGNTGELFF	TGCGCCAGCAGCCAGGCGAACTACCGAGCGACAGGGAACACCGGGGAGCTGTTTTTT
TRBV6-1	-	TRBD1	TRBJ2-2	13	CASSVTGTGELFF	TGTGCCAGCAGCGTGACAGGGACCGGGGAGCTGTTTTTT
TRBV7-2	-	TRBD1	TRBJ1-2	15	CASSLAQQGNYGYTF	TGTGCCAGCAGCTTAGCCCAACAGGGGAACTATGGCTACACCTTC
TRBV19	-	TRBD2	TRBJ2-1	15	CASSISGGAYNEQFF	TGTGCCAGTAGTATAAGCGGGGGGGCCTACAATGAGCAGTTCTTC
TRBV7-2	-	-	TRBJ2-7	11	CASSFMYEQYF	TGTGCCAGCAGCTTTATGTACGAGCAGTACTTC
TRBV5-1	-	TRBD1	TRBJ1-1	15	CASSARTGGNTEAFF	TGCGCCAGCAGCGCGAGAACAGGGGGGAACACTGAAGCTTTCTTT
TRBV21-1	-	-	TRBJ2-1	17	CASSLLPGTGVNNEQFF	TGTGCCAGCAGCCTCCTCCCCGGGACAGGGGTGAACAATGAGCAGTTCTTC
TRBV2	-	TRBD1	TRBJ2-5	15	CASSDIGTGQETQYF	TGTGCCAGCAGTGATATTGGGACAGGGCAAGAGACCCAGTACTTC
TRBV30	few	-	TRBJ1-1	14	CAWSVSVMNTEAFF	TGTGCCTGGAGTGTTTCAGTAATGAACACTGAAGCTTTCTTT
TRBV7-3	-	TRBD1	TRBJ2-1	15	CASSSRGLEGNEQFF	TGTGCCAGCAGCTCGAGGGGGCTAGAGGGCAATGAGCAGTTCTTC
TRBV18	few	-	TRBJ1-1	16	CASSPSPGQHDTEAFF	TGTGCCAGCTCACCCTCTCCGGGTCAACACGACACTGAAGCTTTCTTT
TRBV5-4	-	TRBD2	TRBJ2-1	16	CASSSGTSGGHNEQFF	TGTGCCAGCAGCTCCGGGACTAGCGGGGGGCACAATGAGCAGTTCTTC
TRBV5-1	-	-	TRBJ1-2	14	CASSLSQGNYGYTF	TGCGCCAGCAGCTTGTCGCAGGGGAACTATGGCTACACCTTC
TRBV19	-	TRBD1	TRBJ2-3	16	CASSIPGQGSPDTQYF	TGTGCCAGTAGTATTCCGGGACAGGGGTCCCCAGATACGCAGTATTTT